Listed below are T cell receptor beta chains from one sample, sequenced in a study of cytomegalovirus exposure and HLA in healthy donors. TCRdb keeps only in-frame clones here, not all; method: immunoSEQ multiplex PCR. In the table there are roughly 160,000 clones, around 79% of which are singletons. Sequenced: PBMCs. The source of these receptors is a female donor in good health and CMV-seronegative. Each CDR3 is given with its conserved first and last residue. The order of the fields is CDR3 protein, CDR3 DNA, clone size, D gene, J gene, V gene. D genes are given only for firm matches. A clone size is listed for some rows: how often the clone was seen (once, few, many), or a class if it is expanded.

CASSYQGRREKLFF TGTGCCAGCAGTTATCAGGGTCGTCGGGAAAAACTGTTTTTT NA NA TRBJ1-4 TRBV2
CASSLDKQREGDTQYF TGCGCCAGCAGCTTGGACAAACAGCGGGAGGGAGATACGCAGTATTTT NA TRBD2 TRBJ2-3 TRBV5-1
CAWRGQGSYNEQFF TGTGCCTGGAGGGGACAGGGCTCCTACAATGAGCAGTTCTTC once TRBD1 TRBJ2-1 TRBV30
CASSKGQAPHEQYF TGTGCCAGCAGTAAGGGGCAGGCGCCCCACGAGCAGTACTTC NA NA TRBJ2-7 TRBV28
CASSRERGDTQYF TGTGCCAGCAGCCGAGAGCGCGGAGATACGCAGTATTTT NA NA TRBJ2-3 TRBV7-2
CASSLADRVLEQYF TGTGCCAGCAGCTTGGCCGACAGGGTGCTGGAGCAGTACTTC NA TRBD1 TRBJ2-7 TRBV5-4
CASTRTAGAREAFF TGCGCCAGCACACGTACCGCAGGGGCCCGAGAAGCTTTCTTT NA NA TRBJ1-1 TRBV10-1
CASSVEGGTSRTFYNEQFF TGTGCCAGCAGCGTAGAGGGGGGGACTAGCAGAACTTTCTACAATGAGCAGTTCTTC NA TRBD2 TRBJ2-1 TRBV9
CASRGEGWNGYTF TGTGCCAGCAGGGGGGAGGGGTGGAATGGCTACACCTTC NA NA TRBJ1-2 TRBV2
CASTIYLTGLIPHEQYF TGTGCCAGCACAATTTACCTGACAGGGCTTATTCCCCACGAGCAGTACTTC NA TRBD1 TRBJ2-7 TRBV25-1
CASSVAGAETQYF TGTGCCAGCAGCGTCGCGGGAGCAGAGACCCAGTACTTC NA TRBD2 TRBJ2-5 TRBV11-2
CASSLGTSGGPYTGELFF TGTGCCAGCAGCTTAGGGACTAGCGGGGGGCCTTACACCGGGGAGCTGTTTTTT NA TRBD2 TRBJ2-2 TRBV11-2
CASSRRGGDTGELFF TGCGCCAGCAGCCGCCGGGGGGGGGACACCGGGGAGCTGTTTTTT NA TRBD2 TRBJ2-2 TRBV5-1
CASSRRGSPYEQYF TGTGCCAGCAGCCGTAGGGGCTCCCCCTACGAGCAGTACTTC many NA TRBJ2-7 TRBV14
CASSTGNRVNQPQHF TGTGCCAGCAGCACGGGGAACAGGGTTAATCAGCCCCAGCATTTT NA NA TRBJ1-5 TRBV7-9
CASFLGSSGSISYEQYF TGTGCCAGCTTCTTGGGAAGCAGCGGGAGTATTTCCTACGAGCAGTACTTC NA TRBD2 TRBJ2-7 TRBV2
CASSLGLGSGNTIYF TGTGCTAGCAGCTTAGGGCTAGGCTCGGGAAACACCATATATTTT NA NA TRBJ1-3 TRBV7-7
CASSPKGERAFF TGTGCCAGCAGCCCAAAGGGGGAGCGAGCTTTCTTT NA NA TRBJ1-1 TRBV7-9
CASSFDEGSRTEAFF TGTGCCAGCTCCTTTGATGAGGGCTCACGCACTGAAGCTTTCTTT once NA TRBJ1-1 TRBV18
CASSHQVEGSRQETQYF TGCGCCAGCAGCCACCAGGTTGAAGGGAGCCGGCAGGAGACCCAGTACTTC NA NA TRBJ2-5 TRBV4-3
CASSSGQGFPNEKLFF TGCGCCAGCAGCTCGGGACAGGGGTTTCCTAATGAAAAACTGTTTTTT NA TRBD1 TRBJ1-4 TRBV5-1
CASSSIWGDYGYTF TGTGCCAGCTCATCAATATGGGGGGACTATGGCTACACCTTC NA NA TRBJ1-2 TRBV18
CASSSPATGELFF TGTGCCAGCAGCTCTCCAGCGACCGGGGAGCTGTTTTTT NA NA TRBJ2-2 TRBV7-9
CASSRGITEAFF TGTGCCAGCAGCCGAGGGATCACTGAAGCTTTCTTT NA NA TRBJ1-1 TRBV11-2
CASSQGPLAGEQYF TGTGCCAGCAGCCAAGGGCCCCTGGCGGGCGAGCAGTACTTC NA NA TRBJ2-7 TRBV4-2
CATKAGGSYNSPLHF TGCGCCACCAAAGCGGGGGGGTCCTATAATTCACCCCTCCACTTT NA NA TRBJ1-6 TRBV5-1
CASSPLAALPPRSYNEQFF TGTGCCAGCAGCCCCCTAGCGGCTCTCCCTCCGAGATCCTACAATGAGCAGTTCTTC NA TRBD2 TRBJ2-1 TRBV7-8